The rows below give T cell receptor beta chains drawn from one sample of a study of identifying expanded T cells in peripheral blood. The assay was immunoSEQ multiplex PCR, and TCRdb's table has in-frame clones only and misses some. The top ten hold around 8.2% of the sample, which has around 99,000 clones, 88% seen once. The sequenced material came from blood. Every receptor here comes from a person aged 18 to 75 in good health. Both conserved end residues are part of each CDR3. The order of the fields is D gene, J gene, clone size, V gene, CDR3 DNA, CDR3 protein. D genes are given only for firm matches. Clone size is not always given. Where it is, it says once, few, many or a class for expanded clones.

d_gene: TRBD2; j_gene: TRBJ2-5; abundance: -; v_gene: TRBV10-3; CDR3nt: TGTGCCATCAGGCAGGGAGGGGACGAGACCCAGTACTTC; CDR3aa: CAIRQGGDETQYF
d_gene: TRBD2; j_gene: TRBJ2-7; abundance: -; v_gene: TRBV4-1; CDR3nt: TGCGCCAGCAGCCAAAGGCCAAGAGGGGCCCATTGGGGAGGGGAGCAGTACTTC; CDR3aa: CASSQRPRGAHWGGEQYF
d_gene: TRBD1; j_gene: TRBJ2-7; abundance: -; v_gene: TRBV28; CDR3nt: TGTGCCAGCAGTCCTCGGGACAGGGACTCCTACGAGCAGTACTTC; CDR3aa: CASSPRDRDSYEQYF
d_gene: -; j_gene: TRBJ2-7; abundance: -; v_gene: TRBV11-3; CDR3nt: TGTGCCAGCAGCTTAACGGGGGTCTCCTACGAGCAGTACTTC; CDR3aa: CASSLTGVSYEQYF
d_gene: -; j_gene: TRBJ2-7; abundance: -; v_gene: TRBV5-1; CDR3nt: TGCGCCAGCAGCCTTGACCCTTCCAACGAGCAGTACTTC; CDR3aa: CASSLDPSNEQYF
d_gene: -; j_gene: TRBJ2-1; abundance: -; v_gene: TRBV7-7; CDR3nt: TGTGCCAGCAGCCCCGGGACCCACAATGAGCAGTTCTTC; CDR3aa: CASSPGTHNEQFF
d_gene: -; j_gene: TRBJ1-1; abundance: -; v_gene: TRBV11-3; CDR3nt: TGTGCCAGCAGCTTAGCGCCAAACACTGAAGCTTTCTTT; CDR3aa: CASSLAPNTEAFF
d_gene: TRBD1; j_gene: TRBJ1-3; abundance: -; v_gene: TRBV7-8; CDR3nt: TGTGCCAGCAGCTTAGCAGGGGGCTTAAACACCATATATTTT; CDR3aa: CASSLAGGLNTIYF
d_gene: TRBD1; j_gene: TRBJ2-7; abundance: -; v_gene: TRBV11-3; CDR3nt: TGTGCCAGCAGCCTCGGGACAGGGAACTACGAGCAGTACTTC; CDR3aa: CASSLGTGNYEQYF
d_gene: TRBD1; j_gene: TRBJ1-3; abundance: -; v_gene: TRBV28; CDR3nt: TGTGCCAGCACCCAGGGGGCTGGTGGAAACACCATATATTTT; CDR3aa: CASTQGAGGNTIYF
d_gene: -; j_gene: TRBJ2-5; abundance: -; v_gene: TRBV5-8; CDR3nt: TGTGCCAGCAGCCCCGACCCGTACCAAGAGACCCAGTACTTC; CDR3aa: CASSPDPYQETQYF
d_gene: -; j_gene: TRBJ2-2; abundance: -; v_gene: TRBV2; CDR3nt: TGTGCCAGCAGTGAAACGTTAGCTGGGACCGGGGAGCTGTTTTTT; CDR3aa: CASSETLAGTGELFF
d_gene: TRBD1; j_gene: TRBJ2-1; abundance: few; v_gene: TRBV7-8; CDR3nt: TGTGCCAGTCGCCCCGGGACAGGGTCCCACAATGAGCAGTTCTTC; CDR3aa: CASRPGTGSHNEQFF
d_gene: TRBD1; j_gene: TRBJ1-4; abundance: -; v_gene: TRBV18; CDR3nt: TGTGCCAGCTCGCCGGGACAGGGGACTGAAAAACTGTTTTTT; CDR3aa: CASSPGQGTEKLFF
d_gene: -; j_gene: TRBJ2-7; abundance: -; v_gene: TRBV5-4; CDR3nt: TGTGCCAGCAGCTTGCCTTGGAGCGAGCAGTACTTC; CDR3aa: CASSLPWSEQYF
d_gene: -; j_gene: TRBJ1-5; abundance: -; v_gene: TRBV10-2; CDR3nt: TGCGCCAGCAGTGAGTCGAAGACACACAACCAGCCCCAGCATTTT; CDR3aa: CASSESKTHNQPQHF
d_gene: -; j_gene: TRBJ2-7; abundance: -; v_gene: TRBV7-2; CDR3nt: TGTGCCAGCAGCTCTGTCGGGAACTACGAGCAGTACTTC; CDR3aa: CASSSVGNYEQYF
d_gene: -; j_gene: TRBJ1-1; abundance: -; v_gene: TRBV30; CDR3nt: TGTGCCTGGGGATTTAGGCGGAACACTGAAGCTTTCTTT; CDR3aa: CAWGFRRNTEAFF
d_gene: -; j_gene: TRBJ1-1; abundance: -; v_gene: TRBV14; CDR3nt: TGTGCCAGCAGCCAAGTGGGGGGGGCAGAGAACACTGAAGCTTTCTTT; CDR3aa: CASSQVGGAENTEAFF
d_gene: -; j_gene: TRBJ1-2; abundance: -; v_gene: TRBV4-2; CDR3nt: TGTGCCAGCAGCCAAGATCGGGGCGGATCCTATGGCTACACCTTC; CDR3aa: CASSQDRGGSYGYTF
d_gene: TRBD2; j_gene: TRBJ2-5; abundance: -; v_gene: TRBV5-1; CDR3nt: TGCGCCAGCAGCGAAGGACTAGCGGGGGCCTCGGGGGAGACCCAGTACTTC; CDR3aa: CASSEGLAGASGETQYF
d_gene: -; j_gene: TRBJ1-1; abundance: -; v_gene: TRBV19; CDR3nt: TGTGCCAGTAGATTCGGGACGGGAATGAACACTGAAGCTTTCTTT; CDR3aa: CASRFGTGMNTEAFF
d_gene: TRBD2; j_gene: TRBJ2-1; abundance: once; v_gene: TRBV10-3; CDR3nt: TGTGCCATCAGTGAGACGGCCGGGACTAGCGGGGGTACTGAGCAGTTCTTC; CDR3aa: CAISETAGTSGGTEQFF
d_gene: -; j_gene: TRBJ2-3; abundance: -; v_gene: TRBV19; CDR3nt: TGTGCCAGTAGTCCCTCGTCAGATACGCAGTATTTT; CDR3aa: CASSPSSDTQYF
d_gene: -; j_gene: TRBJ1-2; abundance: -; v_gene: TRBV7-2; CDR3nt: TGTGCCAGCAGCCCCGGCGGGGACCCCAACTATGGCTACACCTTC; CDR3aa: CASSPGGDPNYGYTF
d_gene: -; j_gene: TRBJ2-2; abundance: -; v_gene: TRBV7-8; CDR3nt: TGTGCCAGCACCGGCCGTGGGGATTCAAACACCGGGGAGCTGTTTTTT; CDR3aa: CASTGRGDSNTGELFF
d_gene: -; j_gene: TRBJ2-5; abundance: once; v_gene: TRBV27; CDR3nt: TGTGCCAGCAGGGCAGGGTCCCCAAGGGAGACCCAGTACTTC; CDR3aa: CASRAGSPRETQYF
d_gene: -; j_gene: TRBJ2-3; abundance: -; v_gene: TRBV5-1; CDR3nt: TGCGCCAGCAGAGTCGGCTCCGATACGCAGTATTTT; CDR3aa: CASRVGSDTQYF
d_gene: -; j_gene: TRBJ2-1; abundance: -; v_gene: TRBV11-2; CDR3nt: TGTGCCAGCAGCTTAGGGGGGATTCCAAACAATGAGCAGTTCTTC; CDR3aa: CASSLGGIPNNEQFF
d_gene: TRBD1; j_gene: TRBJ1-5; abundance: few; v_gene: TRBV7-2; CDR3nt: TGTGCCAGCAGCCCAATCAGGGGGCTGGATCAGCCCCAGCATTTT; CDR3aa: CASSPIRGLDQPQHF
d_gene: -; j_gene: TRBJ2-1; abundance: -; v_gene: TRBV18; CDR3nt: TGTGCCAGCTCCCCCCCTGACGCCAATGAGCAGTTCTTC; CDR3aa: CASSPPDANEQFF
d_gene: -; j_gene: TRBJ1-3; abundance: -; v_gene: TRBV7-8; CDR3nt: TGTGCCAGCAGCTTAGGACCGGTAGACACCATATATTTT; CDR3aa: CASSLGPVDTIYF
d_gene: -; j_gene: TRBJ1-3; abundance: -; v_gene: TRBV6-1; CDR3nt: TGTGCCAGCAGGGGGGACTATCTCTCGGGAAACACCATATATTTT; CDR3aa: CASRGDYLSGNTIYF
d_gene: -; j_gene: TRBJ1-1; abundance: -; v_gene: TRBV6-5; CDR3nt: TGTGCCAGCAGGGGGGGGCCAGGGAAGTACACTGAAGCTTTCTTT; CDR3aa: CASRGGPGKYTEAFF
d_gene: -; j_gene: TRBJ1-3; abundance: -; v_gene: TRBV6-6; CDR3nt: TGTGCCAGCAGTTTTGATGGTCCGGGCACCATATATTTT; CDR3aa: CASSFDGPGTIYF
d_gene: -; j_gene: TRBJ2-7; abundance: -; v_gene: TRBV30; CDR3nt: TGTGCCTGGAGTCGGGTAAAAGGCGAGCAGTACTTC; CDR3aa: CAWSRVKGEQYF
d_gene: TRBD2; j_gene: TRBJ2-7; abundance: -; v_gene: TRBV9; CDR3nt: TGTGCCAGCAGCCCCCTACGGGAGGGGATCTCCTACGAGCAGTACTTC; CDR3aa: CASSPLREGISYEQYF
d_gene: -; j_gene: TRBJ1-5; abundance: -; v_gene: TRBV4-1; CDR3nt: TGCGCCAGCAGCCAAGATATGCAGTTCGGGCAGCCCCAGCATTTT; CDR3aa: CASSQDMQFGQPQHF
d_gene: -; j_gene: TRBJ2-7; abundance: -; v_gene: TRBV7-9; CDR3nt: TGTGCCAGCAGCCCAACGCCCTACGAGCAGTACTTC; CDR3aa: CASSPTPYEQYF
d_gene: -; j_gene: TRBJ1-5; abundance: -; v_gene: TRBV2; CDR3nt: TGTGCCAGCAGTGTACAGGGCGGCAATCAGCCCCAGCATTTT; CDR3aa: CASSVQGGNQPQHF
d_gene: TRBD2; j_gene: TRBJ2-1; abundance: -; v_gene: TRBV5-6; CDR3nt: TGTGCCAGCAGCTTACGAACTAGCGGGATCGGACTTAACAATGAGCAGTTCTTC; CDR3aa: CASSLRTSGIGLNNEQFF
d_gene: TRBD1; j_gene: TRBJ1-2; abundance: -; v_gene: TRBV6-5; CDR3nt: TGTGCCAGTTTACCCGGGACAGGTGATGATGGCTACACCTTC; CDR3aa: CASLPGTGDDGYTF
d_gene: -; j_gene: TRBJ1-4; abundance: once; v_gene: TRBV19; CDR3nt: TGTGCCAGTATCCCGAGCGAGGGTTATCAAGAAAAACTGTTTTTT; CDR3aa: CASIPSEGYQEKLFF
d_gene: -; j_gene: TRBJ2-3; abundance: once; v_gene: TRBV25-1; CDR3nt: TGTGCCAGCAGTGTTTCACTTTCAGATACGCAGTATTTT; CDR3aa: CASSVSLSDTQYF
d_gene: -; j_gene: TRBJ2-5; abundance: -; v_gene: TRBV11-3; CDR3nt: TGTGCCAGCAGCTCAGGGTTCGGAGCGACAGAGACCCAGTACTTC; CDR3aa: CASSSGFGATETQYF
d_gene: -; j_gene: TRBJ2-7; abundance: -; v_gene: TRBV11-3; CDR3nt: TGTGCCAGCAGCCCGGACAGATACCAGCAGTACTTC; CDR3aa: CASSPDRYQQYF
d_gene: TRBD2; j_gene: TRBJ2-7; abundance: few; v_gene: TRBV2; CDR3nt: TGTGCCAGCAGTGAACCTCCGGGACTAGCGGGGTACGAGCAGTACTTC; CDR3aa: CASSEPPGLAGYEQYF
d_gene: TRBD1; j_gene: TRBJ2-1; abundance: -; v_gene: TRBV5-1; CDR3nt: TGCGCCAGCAGCTTTGACAGGGGAAATGAGCAGTTCTTC; CDR3aa: CASSFDRGNEQFF
d_gene: -; j_gene: TRBJ1-3; abundance: -; v_gene: TRBV5-1; CDR3nt: TGCGCCAGCAGCGCCACCTCAGGAGCCCTCTCTGGAAACACCATATATTTT; CDR3aa: CASSATSGALSGNTIYF
d_gene: TRBD1; j_gene: TRBJ1-4; abundance: -; v_gene: TRBV4-1; CDR3nt: TGCGCCAGCAGCCGATTCTGGGCGGGACAGGGGGATGAAAAACTGTTTTTT; CDR3aa: CASSRFWAGQGDEKLFF
d_gene: -; j_gene: TRBJ1-4; abundance: -; v_gene: TRBV28; CDR3nt: TGTGCCAGCAGTCCCAGACATGGTCTCGATGAAAAACTGTTTTTT; CDR3aa: CASSPRHGLDEKLFF
d_gene: TRBD2; j_gene: TRBJ2-3; abundance: once; v_gene: TRBV5-4; CDR3nt: TGTGCCAGCAGCTATAGACTAGCGGGCAGCACAGATACGCAGTATTTT; CDR3aa: CASSYRLAGSTDTQYF
d_gene: -; j_gene: TRBJ2-7; abundance: once; v_gene: TRBV30; CDR3nt: TGTGCCCTTGGAGGGACAGAAATATACGAGCAGTACTTC; CDR3aa: CALGGTEIYEQYF
d_gene: TRBD2; j_gene: TRBJ2-1; abundance: -; v_gene: TRBV5-6; CDR3nt: TGTGCCAGCAGCTTGGTCGGGAGGAACAATGAGCAGTTCTTC; CDR3aa: CASSLVGRNNEQFF
d_gene: -; j_gene: TRBJ2-7; abundance: -; v_gene: TRBV7-9; CDR3nt: TGTGCCAGCAGCTTAGCTGGAATAGCGGCCGAGTACGAGCAGTACTTC; CDR3aa: CASSLAGIAAEYEQYF